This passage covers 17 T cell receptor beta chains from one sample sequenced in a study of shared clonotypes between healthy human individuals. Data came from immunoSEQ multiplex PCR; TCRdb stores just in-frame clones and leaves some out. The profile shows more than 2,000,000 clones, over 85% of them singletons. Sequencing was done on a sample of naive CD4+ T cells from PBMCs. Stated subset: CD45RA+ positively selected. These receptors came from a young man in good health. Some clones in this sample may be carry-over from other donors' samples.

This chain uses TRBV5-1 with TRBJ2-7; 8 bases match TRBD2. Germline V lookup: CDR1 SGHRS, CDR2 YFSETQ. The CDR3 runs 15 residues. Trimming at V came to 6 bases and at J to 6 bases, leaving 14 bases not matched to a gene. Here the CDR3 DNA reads TGCGCCAGCAAAAACTTTCCGGGACTAGGCCCCGAGCAGTACTTC. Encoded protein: CASKNFPGLGPEQYF.

The CDR3 nucleotides read TGTGCCAGCAGCCAACCCGGGACTAAAGAGACCCAGTACTTC. This sequence encodes CASSQPGTKETQYF. V usage is TRBV4-2 and J usage is TRBJ2-5; 7 bases line up with TRBD2. CDR3 length: 14 amino acids. V lost 2 bases and J lost 3; bases outside the gene matches: 3. The germline gives CDR1 LGHNA, CDR2 YNFKEQ.

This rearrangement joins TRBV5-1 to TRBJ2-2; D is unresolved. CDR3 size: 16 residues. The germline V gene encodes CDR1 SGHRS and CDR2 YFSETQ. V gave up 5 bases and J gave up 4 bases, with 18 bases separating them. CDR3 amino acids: CASRSQARAITGELFF. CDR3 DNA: TGCGCCAGCAGGTCCCAGGCCCGAGCCATCACCGGGGAGCTGTTTTTT.

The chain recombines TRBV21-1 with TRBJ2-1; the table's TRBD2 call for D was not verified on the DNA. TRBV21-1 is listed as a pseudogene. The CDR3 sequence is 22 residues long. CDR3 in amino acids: CASSKAGRVGSGRASSYNEQFF. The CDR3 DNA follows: TGTGCCAGCAGCAAAGCGGGTCGGGTAGGTAGCGGGAGGGCAAGCTCCTACAATGAGCAGTTCTTC.

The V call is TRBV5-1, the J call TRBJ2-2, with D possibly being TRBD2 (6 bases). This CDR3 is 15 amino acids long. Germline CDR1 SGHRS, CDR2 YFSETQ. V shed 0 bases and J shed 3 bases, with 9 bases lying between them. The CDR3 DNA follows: TGCGCCAGCAGCTTGGATGGGGAGGACACCGGGGAGCTGTTTTTT. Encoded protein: CASSLDGEDTGELFF.

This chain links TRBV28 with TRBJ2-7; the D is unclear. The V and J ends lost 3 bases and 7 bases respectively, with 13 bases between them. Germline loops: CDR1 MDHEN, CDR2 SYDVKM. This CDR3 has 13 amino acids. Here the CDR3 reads CASSFSPSFEQYF. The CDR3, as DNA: TGTGCCAGCAGTTTTTCACCTTCGTTTGAGCAGTACTTC.

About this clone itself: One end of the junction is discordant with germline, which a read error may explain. The CDR3 loop is CASSQGSGLGRPVF. The CDR3 nucleotides read TGCGCCAGCAGCCAAGGTTCAGGCTTGGGTCGACCGGTCTTC. This chain connects TRBV4-1 to TRBJ2-1; D is uncertain. CDR1 is MGHRA and CDR2 is YSYEKL in the germline V gene. The CDR3 has 14 amino acids.

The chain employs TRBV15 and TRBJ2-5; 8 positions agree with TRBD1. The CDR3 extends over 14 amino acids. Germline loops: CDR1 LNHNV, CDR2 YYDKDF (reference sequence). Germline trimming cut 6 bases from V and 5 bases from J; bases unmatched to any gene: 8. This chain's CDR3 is CATRDRGAGETQYF. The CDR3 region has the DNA TGTGCCACCAGAGACAGGGGAGCAGGCGAGACCCAGTACTTC.

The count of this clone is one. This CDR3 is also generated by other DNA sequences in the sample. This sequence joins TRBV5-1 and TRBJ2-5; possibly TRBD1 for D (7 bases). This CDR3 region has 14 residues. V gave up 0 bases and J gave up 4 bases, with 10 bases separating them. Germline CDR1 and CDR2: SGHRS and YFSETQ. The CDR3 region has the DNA TGCGCCAGCAGCTTGGTCCAGGGGGGAGAGACCCAGTACTTC. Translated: CASSLVQGGETQYF.

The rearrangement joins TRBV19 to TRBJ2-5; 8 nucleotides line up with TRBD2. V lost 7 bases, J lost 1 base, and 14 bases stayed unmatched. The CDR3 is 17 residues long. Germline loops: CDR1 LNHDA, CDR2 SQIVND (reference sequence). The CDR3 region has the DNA TGTGCCAGTACCCCGCCGCGAATAGCGGGGAGCCAAGAGACCCAGTACTTC. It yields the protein CASTPPRIAGSQETQYF.

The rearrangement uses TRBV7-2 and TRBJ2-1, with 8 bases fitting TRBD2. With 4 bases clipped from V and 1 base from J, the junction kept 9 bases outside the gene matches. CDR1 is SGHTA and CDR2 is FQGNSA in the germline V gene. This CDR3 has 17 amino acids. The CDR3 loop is CASSSRGGRRSYNEQFF. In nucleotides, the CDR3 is TGTGCCAGCAGCTCCCGTGGCGGGAGGCGATCCTACAATGAGCAGTTCTTC.

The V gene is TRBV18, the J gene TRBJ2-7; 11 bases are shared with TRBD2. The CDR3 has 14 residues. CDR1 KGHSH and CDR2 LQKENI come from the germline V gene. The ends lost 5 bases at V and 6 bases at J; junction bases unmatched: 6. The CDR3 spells CASSELGTSGEQYF. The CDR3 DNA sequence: TGTGCCAGCTCAGAACTGGGGACTAGCGGCGAGCAGTACTTC. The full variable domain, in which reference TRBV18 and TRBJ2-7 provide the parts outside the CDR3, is NAGVMQNPRHLVRRRGQEARLRCSPMKGHSHVYWYRQLPEEGLKFMVYLQKENIIDESGMPKERFSAEFPKEGPSILRIQQVVRGDSAAYFCASSELGTSGEQYFGPGTRLTVT.

As DNA, the CDR3 is TGTGCCAGCAGCTCCGGGACAGACTATGGCTACACCTTC. Translated, it gives CASSSGTDYGYTF. The V gene is TRBV7-8, the J gene TRBJ1-2; the match to TRBD1 covers 7 bases. This CDR3 region has 13 residues. Trimming removed 4 bases from V and 3 bases from J; junction bases left unmatched: 2. CDR1 and CDR2 from the germline V gene are SGHVS and FQNEAQ.

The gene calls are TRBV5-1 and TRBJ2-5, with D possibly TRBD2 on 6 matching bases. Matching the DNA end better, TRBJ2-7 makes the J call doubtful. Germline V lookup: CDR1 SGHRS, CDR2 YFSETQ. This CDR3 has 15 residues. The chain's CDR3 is CASSSSRGPTYEQYF. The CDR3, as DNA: TGCGCCAGCAGCTCGTCGCGGGGACCTACCTACGAGCAGTACTTC.

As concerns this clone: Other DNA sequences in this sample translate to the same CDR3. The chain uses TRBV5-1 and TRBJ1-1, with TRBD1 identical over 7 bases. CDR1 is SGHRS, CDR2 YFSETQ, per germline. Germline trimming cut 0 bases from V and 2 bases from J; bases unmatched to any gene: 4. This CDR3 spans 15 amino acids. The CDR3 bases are TGCGCCAGCAGCTTGGAGGGGACAGCTAACACTGAAGCTTTCTTT. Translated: CASSLEGTANTEAFF.

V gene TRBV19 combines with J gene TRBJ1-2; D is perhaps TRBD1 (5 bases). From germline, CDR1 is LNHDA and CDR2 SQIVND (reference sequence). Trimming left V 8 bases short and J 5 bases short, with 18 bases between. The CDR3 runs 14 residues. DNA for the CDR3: TGTGCCAGTCGCTATGGGGCCTCGGGTTATGGCTACACCTTC. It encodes CASRYGASGYGYTF.

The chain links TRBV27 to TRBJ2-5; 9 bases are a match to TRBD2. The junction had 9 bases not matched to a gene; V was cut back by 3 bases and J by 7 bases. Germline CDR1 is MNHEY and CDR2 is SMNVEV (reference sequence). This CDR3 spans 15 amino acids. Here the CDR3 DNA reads TGTGCCAGCAGTTTCTCCCGGACTAGCGAGGGGACCCAGTACTTC. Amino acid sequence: CASSFSRTSEGTQYF.